Detailed here is one T cell receptor (beta chain). CDR1 is KGHDR, CDR2 SFDVKD, per germline. The CDR3 has 13 residues. V lost 2 bases to trimming and J lost 7 bases, with 8 bases between them. This entry comes from a study of blood T cell repertoires in COVID-19. Overall study: From the United States, Italy and Spain came samples of acute and convalescent COVID-19.

Libraries were prepared by immunoSEQ multiplex PCR; TCRdb keeps only in-frame clonotypes and omits some of them. The sample includes about 200,000 clones, 60% to 85% seen only once; the top ten take 4.5% to 7%. The sequencing input was peripheral blood. V usage is TRBV24-1 and J usage is TRBJ1-5; D gene ambiguous. The origin of this receptor is an older woman with acute or convalescent COVID-19. The CDR3 region is CATSDWAGQPQHF. Written as DNA, the CDR3 is TGTGCCACCAGTGATTGGGCGGGGCAGCCCCAGCATTTT.